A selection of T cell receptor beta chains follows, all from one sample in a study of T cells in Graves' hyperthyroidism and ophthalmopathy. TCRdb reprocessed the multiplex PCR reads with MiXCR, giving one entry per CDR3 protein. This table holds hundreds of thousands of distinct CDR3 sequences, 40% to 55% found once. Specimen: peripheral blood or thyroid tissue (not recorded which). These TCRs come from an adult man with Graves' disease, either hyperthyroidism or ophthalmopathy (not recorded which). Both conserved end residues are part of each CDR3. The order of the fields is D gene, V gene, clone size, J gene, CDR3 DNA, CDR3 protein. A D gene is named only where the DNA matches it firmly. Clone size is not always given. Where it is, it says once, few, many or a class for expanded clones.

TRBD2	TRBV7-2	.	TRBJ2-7	TGTGCCAGCAGTTTAATGGGACTAGCGGGAGAAGAGTACTTC	CASSLMGLAGEEYF
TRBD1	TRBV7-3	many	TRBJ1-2	TGTGCCAGCAGCATCGGACAGGGCGGGGGCTACACCTTC	CASSIGQGGGYTF
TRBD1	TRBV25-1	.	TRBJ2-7	TGTGCCAGCCTGGACAGGGCTTACGGGCAGTACTTC	CASLDRAYGQYF
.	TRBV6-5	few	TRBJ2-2	TGTGCCAGCAGTTACAAAGGATTACCGGCGGAGCTGTTTTTT	CASSYKGLPAELFF
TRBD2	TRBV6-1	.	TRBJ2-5	TGTGCCAGCAGTGAAGTTGACTATCGGGGGGTGAAAGAGACCCAGTACTTC	CASSEVDYRGVKETQYF
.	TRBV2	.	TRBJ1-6	TGTGCCAGCAGTGAAGTGGGGCCTAGGGGGGGGAACATCGGGAATTCACCCCTCCACTTT	CASSEVGPRGGNIGNSPLHF
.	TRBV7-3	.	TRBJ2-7	TGTGCCAGCAGCCAAGATTCCAGCAGGTTCTACGAGCAGTACTTC	CASSQDSSRFYEQYF
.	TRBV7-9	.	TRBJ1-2	TGTGCCAGCAGCTTAGCGAGCTTACCGGGCTCTGCGGGAAAGACCTTC	CASSLASLPGSAGKTF
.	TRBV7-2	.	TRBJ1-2	TGTGCCAGCAGTTGGGATTCCCGGGCGCCGGGAGGCTACACCTTC	CASSWDSRAPGGYTF
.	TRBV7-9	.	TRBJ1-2	TGTGCCAGCAGCTCGGCAGGGCTGCTAACCTTC	CASSSAGLLTF
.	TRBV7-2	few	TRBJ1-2	TGTGCCAGCAGCTGGCGGGAGAATGGGGGCTACACCTTC	CASSWRENGGYTF
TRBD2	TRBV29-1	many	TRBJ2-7	TGCAGCGTTACTAGCGGGGGAAACTACGAGCAGTACTTC	CSVTSGGNYEQYF
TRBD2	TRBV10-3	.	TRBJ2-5	TGTGCCATCGCTAGCGGGAGCCAAGAGACCCAGTACTTC	CAIASGSQETQYF
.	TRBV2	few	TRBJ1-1	TGTGCCAGCAGTGAAGCGGAAGTAGGGGAAGCTTCCTTT	CASSEAEVGEASF
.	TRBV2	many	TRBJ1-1	TGTGCCAGCAGTGAGTCGGAGATGAACACTGAAGCTTTCTTT	CASSESEMNTEAFF
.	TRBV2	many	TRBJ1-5	TGTGCCAGCAGTGAAGCGGGACTAAGCAATCAGCCCCAGCATTTT	CASSEAGLSNQPQHF
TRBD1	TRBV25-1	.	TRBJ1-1	TGTGCCAGCAGCGGGGGAGGGACAGGCAACACTGAAGCTTTCTTT	CASSGGGTGNTEAFF
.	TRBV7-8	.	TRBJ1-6	TGTGCCAGCAGCTTGATCAGGGATCTCTCCAGGGTATATAATTCACCCCTCCACTTT	CASSLIRDLSRVYNSPLHF
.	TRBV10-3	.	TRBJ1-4	TGTGCCACCCGCGGAGGGCCTAATGAAAAACTGTTTTTT	CATRGGPNEKLFF
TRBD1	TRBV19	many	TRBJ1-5	TGTGCCAGCAGACAGGGTGCTAGCAATCAGCCCCAGCATTTT	CASRQGASNQPQHF
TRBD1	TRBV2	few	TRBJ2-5	TGTGCCAGCAGTTTAGGGACAGGGACGACCCAGTACTTC	CASSLGTGTTQYF
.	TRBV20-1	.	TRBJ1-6	TGCAGTGCTAGACAGGGTAGCGGGGGCTCCTATAATTCACCCCTCCACTTT	CSARQGSGGSYNSPLHF
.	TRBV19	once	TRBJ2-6	TGTGCCAGTAGTATAGGTAGAGGGGCTAACGTCCTGACTTTC	CASSIGRGANVLTF
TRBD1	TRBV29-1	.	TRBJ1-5	TGCAGCCTCCGACAGGGACCGAATCAGCCCCAGCATTTT	CSLRQGPNQPQHF
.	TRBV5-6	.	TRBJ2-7	TGTGCCTCCAGGGGTCCAGCTTACGAGCAGTACTTC	CASRGPAYEQYF
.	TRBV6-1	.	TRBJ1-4	TGTGCCAGCAGCGGGCATGTGCCAGCTAATGAAAAACTGTTTTTT	CASSGHVPANEKLFF
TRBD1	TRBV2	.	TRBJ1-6	TGTGCCAGCAGTGGCCTGGACAGGGCAGATTCACCCCTCCACTTT	CASSGLDRADSPLHF
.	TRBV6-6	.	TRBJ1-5	TGTGCCAGCATAATCGACGGAAAACCCAATCAGCCCCAGCATTTT	CASIIDGKPNQPQHF
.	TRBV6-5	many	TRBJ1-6	TGTGCCAGCAGTTACCGGGGGCAGCCTAATTCACCCCTCCACTTT	CASSYRGQPNSPLHF